A single sample is the source of the 22 T cell receptor beta chains below, sequenced in a study of blood T cells in healthy people across ages. A J-beta primer mix and a sample-barcoded 5' primer were used in a second PCR of about 7 to 12 cycles. TCRdb ran MiXCR on the 5' RACE reads and lists one entry per CDR3 protein. This table holds roughly 1,000,000 distinct CDR3 sequences, almost 25% found once. A further study also used this sample, focusing on T cells of mothers and their children.

The sequenced sample was blood. All receptors come from a girl aged 2-15 years in good health.

The chain is built from TRBV20-1 and TRBJ2-7, with TRBD1 as a possible D gene (6 bases). V gave up 5 bases and J gave up 3 bases, with 14 bases separating them. This CDR3 contains 13 residues. Per germline, CDR1 DFQATT and CDR2 SNEGSKA (reference sequence). The DNA of the CDR3 is TGCAGTGCTTCGCAGGGGCTTCACTACGAGCAGTACTTC. Translation: CSASQGLHYEQYF.

This clonotype was seen a handful of times. The V gene is TRBV11-2, the J gene TRBJ1-1; D may be TRBD1 (6 bases). Deletions cut 4 bases from V and 8 bases from J, with 23 bases between. In germline, CDR1 is SGHAT, CDR2 FQNNGV. This CDR3 has 16 amino acids. In DNA, the CDR3 is TGTGCCAGCAGCTCACATAACAGGGTGCGGGGAGTAGAAGCTTTCTTT. Translation gives CASSSHNRVRGVEAFF.

In this sample, this clonotype turned up a few times. The chain recombines TRBV20-1 with TRBJ2-5, with TRBD2 identical over 7 bases. TRBJ2-7 explains the end of the DNA better; the J call may be wrong. CDR1 DFQATT and CDR2 SNEGSKA come from the germline V gene (reference sequence). This CDR3 contains 14 residues. Here the CDR3 DNA reads TGCAGTGCCCTTGGACGTGGCGGGAGCTACGAGCAGTACTTC. Its translation is CSALGRGGSYEQYF.

The V call is TRBV24-1, the J call TRBJ1-2; maybe TRBD1 (6 bases). V was clipped by 6 bases and J by 7 bases, with 11 bases between them. The CDR3 sequence is 12 residues long. Germline V gene sequence: CDR1 KGHDR, CDR2 SFDVKD. CDR3 amino acids: CATSLDRGGYTF. Here the CDR3 DNA reads TGTGCCACCAGTCTGGACAGAGGTGGCTACACCTTC.

This chain connects TRBV20-1 to TRBJ2-1; D remains ambiguous. The CDR3 runs 14 residues. Trimming took off 2 bases at V and 5 bases at J, with 13 bases between the two ends. The germline gives CDR1 DFQATT, CDR2 SNEGSKA (reference sequence). The CDR3 DNA follows: TGCAGTGCTAGATTTTGGTCTAGTGACAATGAGCAGTTCTTC. The encoded protein is CSARFWSSDNEQFF.

The chain combines TRBV7-9 with TRBJ2-5; possibly TRBD1 for D (6 bases). Germline V gene sequence: CDR1 SEHNR, CDR2 FQNEAQ (reference sequence). CDR3 length: 12 residues. With 9 bases removed from V and 5 bases from J, the gap between germline ends came to 13 bases. CDR3 amino acids: CASSTTGETQYF. In DNA form, the CDR3 reads TGTGCCAGTAGTACCACAGGGGAGACCCAGTACTTC.

This clonotype was recorded a few times. The chain links TRBV12-3 or TRBV12-4 to TRBJ2-7; 7 positions agree with TRBD1. The CDR3 contains 14 residues. The V gene end was trimmed by 7 bases and the J gene end by 7 bases; junction bases not matched to a gene: 13. The CDR3 coding sequence is TGTGCCAGCAATCTTTTAGGGGGCGCGAGAGAGCAGTACTTC. It codes for CASNLLGGAREQYF.

This clonotype was detected many times. The rearrangement joins TRBV7-9 to TRBJ2-7, with 7 bases fitting TRBD2. Germline CDR1 reads SEHNR; CDR2 reads FQNEAQ (reference sequence). Trimming cost V 6 bases and J 7 bases; bases outside gene matches: 6. The CDR3 is 12 amino acids. CDR3 nucleotides: TGTGCCAGCAGGTCGGGGGGAGAGGAGCAGTACTTC. Its translation: CASRSGGEEQYF.

This clonotype has just a few counts. The J gene is TRBJ2-2, the V gene TRBV6-4; the D is unclear. Germline CDR1 reads MRHNA; CDR2 reads SNTAGT. The CDR3 extends over 14 amino acids. Trimming pared 0 bases from V and 6 bases from J, leaving 8 bases between. This CDR3 is CASSDSRRPGELFF. Written as DNA, the CDR3 is TGTGCCAGCAGTGACTCGAGGAGACCCGGGGAGCTGTTTTTT.

This clonotype came up once. This rearrangement joins TRBV11-3 to TRBJ2-7; 8 nucleotides agree with TRBD1. The V gene's germline CDR1 is SGHNT and CDR2 YENEEA. The V gene end was trimmed by 5 bases and the J gene end by 5 bases; junction bases not matched to a gene: 11. The CDR3 covers 15 residues. Written as DNA, the CDR3 is TGTGCCAGCAGCCAAGGACAGGGAACATTGAACGAGCAGTACTTC. This encodes CASSQGQGTLNEQYF.

This clonotype has only a few counts. The chain has TRBV7-8 and TRBJ2-1, with 11 bases fitting TRBD2. Germline lookup yields CDR1 SGHVS and CDR2 FQNEAQ. The CDR3 sequence is 19 residues long. The trim removed 7 bases at V and 0 bases at J, leaving 14 bases unmatched. The DNA for the CDR3 is TGTGCCAGCACCCCTTTGGGGGCTAGCGGGAGGAGCTCCTACAATGAGCAGTTCTTC. This codes for CASTPLGASGRSSYNEQFF.

This clonotype was picked up a small number of times. The chain links TRBV7-2 to TRBJ2-2, with TRBD2 as a possible D gene (5 bases). The CDR3 sequence is 15 residues long. V was pared by 5 bases and J by 6 bases, with 16 bases between. Germline-derived CDR1 and CDR2 are SGHTA and FQGNSA. CDR3 amino acids: CASSPLDWGAGELFF. The DNA for the CDR3 is TGTGCCAGCAGCCCACTAGATTGGGGTGCCGGGGAGCTGTTTTTT.

This sequence joins TRBV29-1 and TRBJ2-7; tentatively, D is TRBD1 (6 bases). The length of the CDR3 is 13 residues. CDR1 is SQVTM, CDR2 ANQGSEA, per germline. The germline V and J ends were trimmed by 4 bases and 7 bases, with 17 bases remaining between them. The CDR3 spells CSVVETGSGEQYF. The CDR3 DNA is TGCAGCGTTGTTGAGACAGGTTCTGGTGAGCAGTACTTC.

This clonotype was observed a few times. The chain links TRBV28 to TRBJ2-5, with 8 bases aligning to TRBD1. Trimming removed 6 bases from V and 5 bases from J; junction bases left unmatched: 11. This CDR3 contains 15 residues. CDR1 is MDHEN, CDR2 SYDVKM, per germline. CDR3 amino acids: CASSLGQGRIETQYF. The CDR3 nucleotides are TGTGCCAGCAGCCTTGGACAGGGCCGAATCGAGACCCAGTACTTC.

The chain couples TRBV11-3 to TRBJ2-5, with D perhaps TRBD2 (6 bases). The DNA end is more similar to TRBJ2-7, so the J call may be wrong. Germline assignment: CDR1 SGHNT and CDR2 YENEEA. The CDR3 is made up of 15 amino acids. This CDR3 is CASSLVAGPFYEQYF. The DNA of the CDR3 is TGTGCCAGCAGCTTAGTCGCGGGACCCTTTTACGAGCAGTACTTC.

Only a few counts were recorded for this clonotype. The chain is built from TRBV7-9 and TRBJ1-1; TRBD1 is a possible D gene (6 bases). Per germline, CDR1 SEHNR and CDR2 FQNEAQ (reference sequence). This CDR3 has 14 residues. V lost 7 bases and J 4 bases, leaving 16 bases between the germline ends. This CDR3 reads CASNLMGASTEAFF. CDR3 nucleotide sequence: TGTGCCAGCAACTTGATGGGGGCAAGCACTGAAGCTTTCTTT.

In this sample, this clonotype turned up a few times. The CDR3 does not end in the conserved phenylalanine or tryptophan, so this is likely a read error. The CDR3 bases are TGTGCCAGCAGCCCCGGGAGGGTCCCACTGAGCACTGAAGCTTTCCTT. This sequence encodes CASSPGRVPLSTEAFL. The genes are TRBV12-3 or TRBV12-4 and TRBJ1-1; no definite D call. The CDR3 length is 16 residues. Trimming left V 6 bases short and J 4 bases short, with 21 bases between.

CDR3 loop: CASSQENRGSETQYF. The CDR3 DNA sequence: TGCGCCAGCAGCCAAGAAAACAGGGGTAGTGAGACCCAGTACTTC. The V and J genes are TRBV4-1 and TRBJ2-5, with 7 bases matching TRBD1. The junction had 6 bases not matched to a gene; V was cut back by 0 bases and J by 5 bases. Germline V CDR1 and CDR2: MGHRA, YSYEKL. The CDR3 sequence is 15 residues long.

This clonotype has more than one count but fewer than ten. The chain links TRBV29-1 to TRBJ2-5, with TRBD2 identical over 10 bases. Near its end, the DNA agrees better with TRBJ2-7, so the J call may be wrong. CDR3 size: 15 residues. CDR1 and CDR2 (germline): SQVTM, ANQGSEA. The CDR3 reads CSVDNGTSESYEQYF. The DNA of the CDR3 is TGCAGCGTTGACAACGGGACTAGCGAGTCCTACGAGCAGTACTTC.

The chain couples TRBV7-3 to TRBJ2-1, with D possibly matching TRBD1 (6 bases). V gave up 3 bases and J gave up 8 bases, with 17 bases separating them. Germline CDR1 reads SGHTA; CDR2 reads FQGTGA. This CDR3 contains 15 residues. CDR3 nucleotide sequence: TGTGCCAGCAGCTTGGGACCGAGGGGGTGGGATGAGCAGTTCTTC. Translation gives CASSLGPRGWDEQFF.

This clonotype was counted many times. This rearrangement joins TRBV12-3 or TRBV12-4 to TRBJ1-1; no definite D call. The CDR3 sequence is 11 residues long. V was clipped by 2 bases and J by 7 bases, with 5 bases between them. The CDR3 DNA sequence: TGTGCCAGCAGTTTATCCAGTGAAGCTTTCTTT. As protein: CASSLSSEAFF.

The chain is built from TRBV7-9 and TRBJ1-1; no definite D call. The CDR3 has 14 residues. The germline V gene has CDR1 SEHNR and CDR2 FQNEAQ (reference sequence). Between the trimmed V and J ends, which lost 5 bases and 5 bases, there was a span of 15 bases. The CDR3 DNA reads as TGTGCCAGCAGCCAGGCCGGGGAAATTACTGAAGCTTTCTTT. It translates to CASSQAGEITEAFF.